This TCR beta chain comes out of a study of identical twins. Study-wide findings and caveats: Abundant cord blood beta clonotypes carried fewer insertions; memory repertoires showed none. Zero-insertion analyses could be partly confounded by invariant MAIT and iNKT cells.

From germline, CDR1 is SGHRS and CDR2 YFSETQ. This CDR3 has 16 amino acids. V was trimmed by 0 bases and J by 6 bases, leaving 19 bases between them. With respect to this clonotype: The target antigen is unknown.

MiXCR, run by TCRdb on the 5' RACE reads, gives a single entry per CDR3 protein. Counted here are fewer than 900,000 distinct CDR3 sequences, approximately 18% occurring once; the ten biggest clones make up approximately 14%. These data were also reused for a study on T cells expressing NK-cell markers. From that paper: Most of the eight sequenced donors tested HCMV-seropositive; one tested seronegative. As a fraction of CD8+ T cells, dominant NKG2C+ clonotypes reached roughly 1.0-8% in six donors.

The chain combines TRBV5-1 with TRBJ2-7; D gene unclear. The sequence was obtained from a young woman in good health. Sequencing input: PBMCs. The CDR3 nucleotides read TGCGCCAGCAGCTTGGGTAGCACCTCCGGGCGGCCCGAGCAGTACTTC. Its translation: CASSLGSTSGRPEQYF.